This passage covers 4 T cell receptor beta chains from one sample sequenced in a study of CD8 T cells in Susac syndrome. Roughly 0.45 to 1 ug RNA was reverse transcribed with random hexamers. MiXCR was run by TCRdb on the immunoSEQ multiplex PCR reads, yielding one entry per CDR3 protein. The sample comprises about 240,000 distinct CDR3 sequences, roughly 95% of which are singletons, and approximately 0.094% rests with the top ten. The sequenced material came from CD4+ T cells from PBMCs. These receptor sequences come from a human donor with Susac syndrome.

The chain is built from TRBV29-1 and TRBJ2-7; D is possibly TRBD2 (5 bases). The germline CDR1 and CDR2 sequences are SQVTM and ANQGSEA. V lost 7 bases and J lost 1, with 11 bases in between. This CDR3 has 12 amino acids. The CDR3 DNA sequence: TGCAGCGGAGGGCACAGTTCCTACGAGCAGTACTTC. It codes for CSGGHSSYEQYF.

V usage is TRBV7-9 and J usage is TRBJ2-3, with D perhaps TRBD2 (5 bases). The CDR3 extends over 14 amino acids. The germline V gene encodes CDR1 SEHNR and CDR2 FQNEAQ (reference sequence). V was shortened by 5 bases and J by 4 bases, with 13 bases between the two germline ends. This CDR3 reads CASSLNPLADTQYF. CDR3 in DNA: TGTGCCAGCAGCCTAAACCCACTAGCAGATACGCAGTATTTT.

This chain uses TRBV27 with TRBJ1-2; the D is unclear. Deletions cut 5 bases from V and 4 bases from J, with 11 bases between. Germline V gene data show CDR1 as MNHEY and CDR2 as SMNVEV (reference sequence). This CDR3 region has 13 residues. CDR3 sequence (DNA): TGTGCCAGCAGTGCCCGGGCCGGCTATGGCTACACCTTC. Amino acids: CASSARAGYGYTF.

This chain uses TRBV13 with TRBJ2-6; possibly TRBD2 for D (6 bases). The CDR3 contains 16 residues. Germline V lookup: CDR1 PRHDT, CDR2 FYEKMQ (reference sequence). The V end lost 4 bases, the J end lost 4 bases, and 14 bases lay between the germline ends. The CDR3 bases are TGTGCCAGCAGCTGGGTACGGGGAGGCGGGGCCAACGTCCTGACTTTC. Its translation is CASSWVRGGGANVLTF.